Each of the 19 T cell receptor beta chains below was sequenced from the same sample in a study of blood T cell repertoires in COVID-19. Sequencing used immunoSEQ multiplex PCR; TCRdb keeps in-frame clones, though not all of them. In the table there are some 300,000 clones, 75% to 90% of which are singletons. What was sequenced was peripheral blood. The receptors come from a man younger than 35 with active or convalescent COVID-19.

The V call is TRBV29-1, the J call TRBJ1-1, with D uncertain. Trimming took off 4 bases at V and 6 bases at J, with 15 bases between the two ends. This CDR3 spans 13 amino acids. Germline V CDR1 and CDR2: SQVTM, ANQGSEA. The CDR3 region is CSVAGRRGAEAFF. DNA for the CDR3: TGCAGCGTTGCTGGTCGCCGAGGTGCTGAAGCTTTCTTT.

This clone was seen at least ten times. V is TRBV5-1 and J is TRBJ2-3; D is ambiguous. The CDR3 is 14 amino acids. Germline CDR1 SGHRS, CDR2 YFSETQ. V lost 0 bases and J lost 2, with 7 bases in between. The CDR3 reads CASSLGTTTDTQYF. In nucleotides, the CDR3 is TGCGCCAGCAGCTTGGGAACTACCACAGATACGCAGTATTTT.

V usage is TRBV3-1 (or the pseudogene TRBV3-2) and J usage is TRBJ2-5; D is undetermined. Trimming took off 0 bases at V and 2 bases at J, with 10 bases between the two ends. This CDR3 has 15 residues. In germline, CDR1 is LGHDT, CDR2 YNNKEL (reference sequence). DNA for the CDR3: TGTGCCAGCAGCCAAGATGACACGCTGCAAGAGACCCAGTACTTC. Residues: CASSQDDTLQETQYF.

This sequence joins TRBV5-1 and TRBJ2-7; D might be TRBD2 (5 bases). The ends were cut back, 0 bases at V and 5 bases at J, with 12 bases in the middle. CDR3 length: 14 residues. Per the germline V gene, CDR1 is SGHRS and CDR2 is YFSETQ. The CDR3 region has the DNA TGCGCCAGCAGCTTGGATGCGGGTATGAACGAGCAGTACTTC. Translation: CASSLDAGMNEQYF.

The rearrangement uses TRBV9 and TRBJ2-5, with TRBD2 matching over 7 bases. Germline-derived CDR1 and CDR2 are SGDLS and YYNGEE. V gave up 0 bases and J gave up 4 bases; unmatched junction bases: 9. This CDR3 is 16 amino acids long. The CDR3 spells CASSVAGRELIETQYF. The CDR3, as DNA: TGTGCCAGCAGCGTAGCTGGGCGGGAGTTGATAGAGACCCAGTACTTC.

The chain recombines TRBV7-8 with TRBJ1-3, with TRBD1 as a possible D gene (6 bases). This CDR3 comprises 13 residues. CDR1 and CDR2 (germline): SGHVS, FQNEAQ. The V end was cut by 5 bases, the J end by 7 bases, with 12 bases between. CDR3 bases: TGTGCCAGCAGCACCTGGACAGCTAACACCATATATTTT. Its translation: CASSTWTANTIYF.

The chain couples TRBV5-8 to TRBJ2-1; D is uncertain. Trimming removed 0 bases at V and 0 bases at J, with 7 bases between. The germline gives CDR1 SGHTS, CDR2 YDEGEE. The CDR3 spans 15 residues. The CDR3 spells CASSLELSSYNEQFF. For the CDR3, the DNA is TGTGCCAGCAGCTTGGAACTGAGCTCCTACAATGAGCAGTTCTTC.

As DNA, the CDR3 is TGTGCCAGCAGCCAAGAGGTGGCCCGCACCTCTTACTATGGCTACACCTTC. It codes for CASSQEVARTSYYGYTF. The chain employs TRBV3-1 (or the pseudogene TRBV3-2) and TRBJ1-2; D unclear. V lost 0 bases and J 3 bases, leaving 17 bases between the germline ends. The CDR3 consists of 17 residues. Germline-derived CDR1 and CDR2 are LGHDT and YNNKEL (reference sequence).

The J gene is TRBJ2-2, the V gene TRBV6-1; D is possibly TRBD1 (5 bases). The ends were cut back, 3 bases at V and 6 bases at J, with 17 bases in the middle. The CDR3 runs to 16 residues. Germline V lookup: CDR1 MNHNS, CDR2 SASEGT. The CDR3 spells CASSDWVGRVSGELFF. Written as DNA, the CDR3 is TGTGCCAGCAGTGACTGGGTGGGGCGCGTTTCCGGGGAGCTGTTTTTT.

This clone was detected only once. The chain recombines TRBV27 with TRBJ2-5; D perhaps matches TRBD2 (5 bases). The CDR3 is made up of 13 amino acids. Germline assignment: CDR1 MNHEY and CDR2 SMNVEV (reference sequence). The germline V and J ends were trimmed by 3 bases and 5 bases, with 10 bases remaining between them. The CDR3, as DNA: TGTGCCAGCAGTTTCCTTCGGGGTGAGACCCAGTACTTC. This encodes CASSFLRGETQYF.

V is TRBV7-6 and J is TRBJ2-7; 7 bases map to TRBD1. The germline CDR1 and CDR2 sequences are SGHVS and FNYEAQ. V trimming: 1 base; J trimming: 6 bases; junction bases outside the gene matches: 6. The CDR3 has 14 amino acids. CDR3 sequence reads: CASSLGQGSVEQYF. The CDR3 DNA sequence: TGTGCCAGCAGCTTAGGACAGGGCTCGGTCGAGCAGTACTTC.

This clone was recorded once. V is TRBV6-5 and J is TRBJ2-3; D perhaps matches TRBD1 (6 bases). Germline V lookup: CDR1 MNHEY, CDR2 SVGAGI. This CDR3 has 15 residues. V was pared by 4 bases and J by 0 bases, with 11 bases between. CDR3 nucleotides: TGTGCCAGCAGTTCCAGGGGATCTAGCACAGATACGCAGTATTTT. It is translated as CASSSRGSSTDTQYF.

The V gene is TRBV29-1, the J gene TRBJ1-2; D is perhaps TRBD1 (6 bases). V was clipped by 7 bases and J by 3 bases, with 21 bases between them. The CDR3 contains 15 residues. Germline values: CDR1 SQVTM, CDR2 ANQGSEA. The CDR3: CSATLRGGAHYGYTF. CDR3 in DNA: TGCAGCGCCACACTCCGGGGGGGCGCCCACTATGGCTACACCTTC.

The chain is built from TRBV5-1 and TRBJ2-5; D possibly corresponds to TRBD1 (6 bases). The CDR3 contains 14 residues. The germline V and J ends were trimmed by 1 base and 5 bases, with 12 bases remaining between them. Germline V gene data show CDR1 as SGHRS and CDR2 as YFSETQ. The CDR3 coding sequence is TGCGCCAGCAGCTTGTACGGGACACAGGAGACCCAGTACTTC. Amino acid sequence: CASSLYGTQETQYF. The entire variable domain, with the rest obtained from reference TRBV5-1 and TRBJ2-5, is as follows: KAGVTQTPRYLIKTRGQQVTLSCSPISGHRSVSWYQQTPGQGLQFLFEYFSETQRNKGNFPGRFSGRQFSNSRSEMNVSTLELGDSALYLCASSLYGTQETQYFGPGTRLLVL.

The CDR3 here is CASSIWGRQTQYF. The CDR3 region has the DNA TGTGCCAGCAGCATCTGGGGGCGGCAGACCCAGTACTTC. The rearrangement joins TRBV14 to TRBJ2-5; TRBD1 might be the D (6 bases). This CDR3 comprises 13 residues. V was trimmed by 5 bases and J by 6 bases, leaving 13 bases between them. Per germline, CDR1 SGHDN and CDR2 FVKESK.

V usage is TRBV7-2 and J usage is TRBJ2-7, with 7 bases fitting TRBD2. The CDR3 totals 15 residues. J was trimmed by 3 bases and V by 5 bases; bases with no gene match: 10. Germline V gene sequence: CDR1 SGHTA, CDR2 FQGNSA. In DNA form, the CDR3 reads TGTGCCAGCAGCAATCGGGAGGAAAGAGTCTACGAGCAGTACTTC. This codes for CASSNREERVYEQYF.

The CDR3 protein is CASKGQGNQPQHF. CDR3 DNA sequence: TGTGCCAGCAAGGGACAGGGCAATCAGCCCCAGCATTTT. The rearrangement joins TRBV25-1 to TRBJ1-5; TRBD1 matches at 8 bases. This CDR3 comprises 13 residues. V shed 7 bases, J shed 2 bases, and the junction held 1 base outside the gene matches. CDR1 and CDR2 (germline): MGHDK, SYGVNS.

This chain uses TRBV18 with TRBJ2-2, with D possibly matching TRBD1 (5 bases). Germline loops: CDR1 KGHSH, CDR2 LQKENI. This CDR3 contains 15 residues. V gave up 6 bases and J gave up 2 bases, with 13 bases separating them. CDR3 coding DNA: TGTGCCAGCTCCACTGGGGCTCATAACACCGGGGAGCTGTTTTTT. Translated, it gives CASSTGAHNTGELFF. Full variable domain (rest looked up from reference TRBV18 and TRBJ2-2): NAGVMQNPRHLVRRRGQEARLRCSPMKGHSHVYWYRQLPEEGLKFMVYLQKENIIDESGMPKERFSAEFPKEGPSILRIQQVVRGDSAAYFCASSTGAHNTGELFFGEGSRLTVL.

The chain links TRBV19 to TRBJ1-3; tentative D call: TRBD1 (5 bases). Trimming took 3 bases from V and 0 from J, leaving 9 bases between them. CDR1 LNHDA and CDR2 SQIVND come from the germline V gene (reference sequence). The CDR3 totals 15 residues. The CDR3 sequence: CASSIADNSGNTIYF. The CDR3 bases are TGTGCCAGTAGTATTGCGGACAACTCTGGAAACACCATATATTTT. Full variable domain (rest looked up from reference TRBV19 and TRBJ1-3): DGGITQSPKYLFRKEGQNVTLSCEQNLNHDAMYWYRQDPGQGLRLIYYSQIVNDFQKGDIAEGYSVSREKKESFPLTVTSAQKNPTAFYLCASSIADNSGNTIYFGEGSWLTVV.